This T cell receptor (beta chain) was identified in a study of shared clonotypes between healthy human individuals. V dropped 5 bases and J dropped 2; count of bases not matched to a gene: 7. Germline V gene lookup returns CDR1 LNHDA and CDR2 SQIVND (reference sequence). This CDR3 comprises 15 residues. TCRdb's copy holds only in-frame clones and misses some; the assay was immunoSEQ multiplex PCR. The sample holds under 1,900,000 clones, approximately 98.5% seen once. The source is a man aged 25 to 40 in good health. Sequencing was done on a sample of naive CD4+ T cells sorted from blood. Noted subset: CD45RA+ positively selected. This chain connects TRBV19 to TRBJ1-2; 8 nucleotides align to TRBD1. The CDR3 protein is CASSARTGLNYGYTF. CDR3 sequence (DNA): TGTGCCAGTAGTGCCCGGACAGGGCTGAACTATGGCTACACCTTC. Looking up the rest from reference TRBV19 and TRBJ1-2 gives the full variable domain: DGGITQSPKYLFRKEGQNVTLSCEQNLNHDAMYWYRQDPGQGLRLIYYSQIVNDFQKGDIAEGYSVSREKKESFPLTVTSAQKNPTAFYLCASSARTGLNYGYTFGSGTRLTVV.